A single sample gave rise to the 16 T cell receptor beta chains below, sequenced in a study of blood T cells in healthy people across ages. Through a sample-barcoded 5' primer and a J-beta primer mix, a second PCR was run for roughly 7 to 12 cycles. TCRdb fed the 5' RACE reads into MiXCR, producing one record per CDR3 protein. The data contain almost 800,000 distinct CDR3 sequences, roughly 60% of them seen just once; the ten biggest clones take up roughly 22%. Sequenced input: blood. The origin of the receptors is a man aged 25-45 years in good health.

The V call is TRBV7-2, the J call TRBJ2-1, with 10 bases fitting TRBD1. CDR1 is SGHTA, CDR2 FQGNSA, per germline. This CDR3 is built from 14 residues. The V gene end was trimmed by 8 bases and the J gene end by 8 bases; junction bases not matched to a gene: 9. CDR3 residues: CASLRQGAFYEQFF. CDR3 DNA: TGTGCCAGCCTTAGACAGGGGGCCTTTTATGAGCAGTTCTTC.

V gene TRBV7-8 combines with J gene TRBJ2-3, with 9 bases fitting TRBD2. Germline V CDR1 and CDR2: SGHVS, FQNEAQ. The CDR3 length is 15 residues. After removal of 5 bases from V and 4 bases from J, the junction contained 7 bases not matched to a gene. CDR3 in amino acids: CASSPGLARADTQYF. In DNA, the CDR3 is TGTGCCAGCAGCCCAGGACTAGCGAGGGCAGATACGCAGTATTTT.

This clonotype showed up just once. This chain uses TRBV7-3 with TRBJ2-3, with TRBD2 matching over 11 bases. Germline values: CDR1 SGHTA, CDR2 FQGTGA. The trim removed 5 bases at V and 7 bases at J, leaving 5 bases unmatched. The length of the CDR3 is 14 residues. The chain's CDR3 is CASSPGLAENTQYF. The CDR3 nucleotides are TGTGCCAGCAGCCCGGGACTAGCGGAGAATACGCAGTATTTT.

This chain uses TRBV5-1 with TRBJ1-2, with 8 bases lining up with TRBD1. The germline V gene has CDR1 SGHRS and CDR2 YFSETQ. This CDR3 is built from 16 residues. With 1 base clipped from V and 4 bases from J, the junction kept 9 bases outside the gene matches. The CDR3 region is CASSLRQGSSPYGYTF. The CDR3 DNA reads TGCGCCAGCAGCTTGCGACAGGGGTCCTCCCCCTATGGCTACACCTTC.

This clonotype was picked up many times. The chain combines TRBV7-3 with TRBJ2-1; the D is unclear. Trimming left V 2 bases short and J 4 bases short, with 6 bases between. Germline CDR1 SGHTA, CDR2 FQGTGA. This CDR3 contains 13 residues. This CDR3 reads CASSLAEYNEQFF. CDR3 sequence (DNA): TGTGCCAGCAGCTTAGCTGAATACAATGAGCAGTTCTTC.

This clonotype was detected a few times. The chain uses TRBV15 and TRBJ1-2, with a weak D call TRBD1 (6 bases). In germline, CDR1 is LNHNV, CDR2 YYDKDF (reference sequence). This CDR3 has 15 residues. The ends were cut back, 5 bases at V and 6 bases at J, with 19 bases in the middle. The CDR3 region is CATSDWTDLRHGYTF. CDR3 nucleotides: TGTGCCACCAGCGACTGGACAGACTTACGACATGGCTACACCTTC.

This clonotype was seen just once. This chain uses TRBV6-1 with TRBJ2-7; D is perhaps TRBD2 (5 bases). The CDR3 length is 12 residues. Germline CDR1 is MNHNS and CDR2 is SASEGT. Trimming removed 7 bases from V and 6 bases from J, with 13 bases in between. CDR3 bases: TGTGCCAGCACTAGGACTTGGAGCGAGCAGTACTTC. Its translation: CASTRTWSEQYF.

The chain has TRBV28 and TRBJ2-1, with TRBD2 matching 8 bases. The J segment lost 6 bases and the V segment lost 11 bases, leaving 9 bases of the junction unmatched. The CDR3 is 13 amino acids. CDR1 is MDHEN and CDR2 is SYDVKM in the germline V gene. The CDR3 coding sequence is TGTGCCGGTAGACGAGCGGGAGTCAATGAGCAGTTCTTC. It translates to CAGRRAGVNEQFF.

This clonotype has a handful of counts. This sequence joins TRBV7-9 and TRBJ2-5; 8 bases fit TRBD2. The CDR3 consists of 17 residues. Per the germline V gene, CDR1 is SEHNR and CDR2 is FQNEAQ (reference sequence). V was clipped by 7 bases and J by 5 bases; unmatched bases: 18. The CDR3 DNA sequence: TGTGCCAGCAAACCTGCGGGGGGTATAAATCTAGCGGAGACCCAGTACTTC. As protein: CASKPAGGINLAETQYF.

V is TRBV12-3 or TRBV12-4 and J is TRBJ2-7; tentatively, D is TRBD1 or TRBD2 (5 bases each). The CDR3 extends over 19 amino acids. Between the trimmed V and J ends, which lost 5 bases and 4 bases, there was a span of 30 bases. The CDR3 nucleotides are TGTGCCAGCAGTGATGACAGCGTATTAGGGACCCGAAGCTTTTACGAGCAGTACTTC. This translates into CASSDDSVLGTRSFYEQYF.

The genes are TRBV28 and TRBJ2-1; 8 positions agree with TRBD1. Per the germline V gene, CDR1 is MDHEN and CDR2 is SYDVKM. The CDR3 contains 16 residues. The V segment lost 8 bases and the J segment 6 bases; nucleotides outside the gene matches: 15. CDR3 sequence reads: CASHPLTGAFVNEQFF. The CDR3 region has the DNA TGTGCCAGCCACCCTCTGACAGGGGCATTTGTCAATGAGCAGTTCTTC.

The CDR3 region is CSARDMMAPTFSGANVLTF. DNA for the CDR3: TGCAGTGCTAGAGATATGATGGCACCGACATTCTCTGGGGCCAACGTCCTGACTTTC. The gene calls are TRBV20-1 and TRBJ2-6; D is undetermined. CDR3 length: 19 residues. The V end lost 0 bases, the J end lost 0 bases, and 18 bases lay between the germline ends. Looked up from germline, CDR1 is DFQATT and CDR2 is SNEGSKA (reference sequence).

The CDR3 region is CASSAERGGLAGELFF. CDR3 in DNA: TGTGCCAGCAGTGCCGAGCGGGGGGGCCTCGCCGGGGAGCTGTTTTTT. The chain has TRBV2 and TRBJ2-2, with 10 bases fitting TRBD2. The CDR3 runs 16 residues. J lost 6 bases, V lost 4 bases, and 8 bases had no gene match. CDR1 and CDR2 (germline): SNHLY, FYNNEI. The full variable domain, with the rest looked up from reference TRBV2 and TRBJ2-2, is EPEVTQTPSHQVTQMGQEVILRCVPISNHLYFYWYRQILGQKVEFLVSFYNNEISEKSEIFDDQFSVERPDGSNFTLKIRSTKLEDSAMYFCASSAERGGLAGELFFGEGSRLTVL.

The chain recombines TRBV12-3 or TRBV12-4 with TRBJ1-2; 8 bases agree with TRBD1. The CDR3 spans 12 residues. V dropped 5 bases and J dropped 7; count of bases not matched to a gene: 3. The CDR3: CASSIGQGGYTF. CDR3 nucleotide sequence: TGTGCCAGCAGTATTGGACAGGGTGGCTACACCTTC.

V gene TRBV20-1 combines with J gene TRBJ2-3, with unresolved D. This CDR3 comprises 14 residues. Germline V gene data show CDR1 as DFQATT and CDR2 as SNEGSKA (reference sequence). V lost 1 base and J lost 4, with 12 bases in between. The CDR3 nucleotides read TGCAGTGCTAGAGCCCGCGCGTCGGCAGATACGCAGTATTTT. This sequence encodes CSARARASADTQYF.

The chain employs TRBV6-1 and TRBJ2-7, with TRBD1 matching over 9 bases. Germline V lookup: CDR1 MNHNS, CDR2 SASEGT. CDR3 length equals 14 residues. The junction had 3 bases not matched to a gene; V was cut back by 3 bases and J by 3 bases. CDR3 nucleotides: TGTGCCAGCAGTGAGGGGACAGGGTTCTACGAGCAGTACTTC. Its protein is CASSEGTGFYEQYF.